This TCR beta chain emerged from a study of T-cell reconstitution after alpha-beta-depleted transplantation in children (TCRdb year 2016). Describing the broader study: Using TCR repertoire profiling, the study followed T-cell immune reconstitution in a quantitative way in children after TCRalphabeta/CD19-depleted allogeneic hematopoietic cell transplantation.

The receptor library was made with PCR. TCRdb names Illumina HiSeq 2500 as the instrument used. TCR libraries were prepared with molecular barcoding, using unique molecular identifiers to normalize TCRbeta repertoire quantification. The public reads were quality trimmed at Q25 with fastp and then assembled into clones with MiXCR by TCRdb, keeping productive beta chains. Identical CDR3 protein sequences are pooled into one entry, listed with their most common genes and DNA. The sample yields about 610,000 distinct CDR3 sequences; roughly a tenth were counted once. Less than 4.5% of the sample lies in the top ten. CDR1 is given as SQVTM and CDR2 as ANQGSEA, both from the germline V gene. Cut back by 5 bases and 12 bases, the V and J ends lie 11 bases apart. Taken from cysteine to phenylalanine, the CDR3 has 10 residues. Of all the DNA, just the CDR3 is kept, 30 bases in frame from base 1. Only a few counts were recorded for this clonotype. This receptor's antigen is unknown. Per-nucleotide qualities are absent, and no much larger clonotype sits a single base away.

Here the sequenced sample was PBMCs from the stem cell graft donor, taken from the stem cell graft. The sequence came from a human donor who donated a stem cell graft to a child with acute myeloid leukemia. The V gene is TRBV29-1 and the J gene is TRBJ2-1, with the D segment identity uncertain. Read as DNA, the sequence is TGCAGCGTTCACCTAGGTGGGCAGTTCTTC. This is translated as CSVHLGGQFF.